This is a list of T cell receptor beta chains from one sample in a study of control samples from healthy donors and cancer patients. Libraries were prepared by immunoSEQ multiplex PCR; TCRdb keeps only in-frame clonotypes and omits some of them. In total, the table holds roughly 200,000 clones. Sequencing was performed on blood. The receptors come from a woman in her twenties or thirties in good health. Each CDR3 is given with its conserved first and last residue. The order of the fields is D gene, CDR3 length, J gene, V gene, CDR3 protein, CDR3 DNA. A D gene is named only where the DNA matches it firmly.

D gene: TRBD1; CDR3 length: 15; J gene: TRBJ1-5; V gene: TRBV28; CDR3 protein: CASSHTGGPNQPQHF; CDR3 DNA: TGTGCCAGCAGTCATACAGGGGGCCCCAATCAGCCCCAGCATTTT
D gene: -; CDR3 length: 9; J gene: TRBJ1-3; V gene: TRBV5-1; CDR3 protein: CASRNTIYF; CDR3 DNA: TGCGCCAGCAGAAACACCATATATTTT
D gene: -; CDR3 length: 16; J gene: TRBJ2-1; V gene: TRBV28; CDR3 protein: CASSVPGTPSYNEQFF; CDR3 DNA: TGTGCCAGCAGTGTCCCCGGGACTCCAAGCTACAATGAGCAGTTCTTC
D gene: -; CDR3 length: 16; J gene: TRBJ2-7; V gene: TRBV4-2; CDR3 protein: CASSQAGPPFTYEQYF; CDR3 DNA: TGTGCCAGCAGCCAAGCCGGGCCCCCATTCACCTACGAGCAGTACTTC
D gene: -; CDR3 length: 10; J gene: TRBJ2-5; V gene: TRBV2; CDR3 protein: CASGVETQYF; CDR3 DNA: TGTGCCAGCGGGGTGGAGACCCAGTACTTC
D gene: -; CDR3 length: 15; J gene: TRBJ1-2; V gene: TRBV7-9; CDR3 protein: CASSFGQSRYYGYTF; CDR3 DNA: TGTGCCAGCAGCTTCGGACAGTCGAGGTATTATGGCTACACCTTC
D gene: -; CDR3 length: 16; J gene: TRBJ1-2; V gene: TRBV19; CDR3 protein: CASSPRRDGGNYGYTF; CDR3 DNA: TGTGCCAGTAGTCCCCGTCGGGACGGTGGAAACTATGGCTACACCTTC
D gene: TRBD1; CDR3 length: 16; J gene: TRBJ1-2; V gene: TRBV5-1; CDR3 protein: CASSWSGDRDPWGYTF; CDR3 DNA: TGCGCCAGCAGCTGGTCTGGGGACAGGGACCCCTGGGGCTACACCTTC
D gene: TRBD1; CDR3 length: 11; J gene: TRBJ2-7; V gene: TRBV28; CDR3 protein: CASGQSYEQYF; CDR3 DNA: TGTGCTTCGGGACAGAGCTACGAGCAGTACTTC
D gene: TRBD2; CDR3 length: 16; J gene: TRBJ2-7; V gene: TRBV18; CDR3 protein: CASSPYLAGGVYEQYF; CDR3 DNA: TGTGCCAGCTCCCCGTACCTAGCGGGGGGAGTCTACGAGCAGTACTTC
D gene: TRBD1; CDR3 length: 15; J gene: TRBJ2-1; V gene: TRBV7-2; CDR3 protein: CASSLAPDRANEQFF; CDR3 DNA: TGTGCCAGCAGCTTAGCGCCGGACAGGGCCAATGAGCAGTTCTTC
D gene: -; CDR3 length: 15; J gene: TRBJ1-1; V gene: TRBV7-6; CDR3 protein: CASSPRSDPNTEAFF; CDR3 DNA: TGTGCCAGCAGTCCCCGCAGCGACCCGAACACTGAAGCTTTCTTT
D gene: TRBD1; CDR3 length: 14; J gene: TRBJ2-7; V gene: TRBV20-1; CDR3 protein: CSASTGDRNYEQYF; CDR3 DNA: TGCAGTGCTAGTACCGGGGACAGGAACTACGAGCAGTACTTC
D gene: TRBD2; CDR3 length: 17; J gene: TRBJ2-3; V gene: TRBV5-1; CDR3 protein: CASSLGYAGTSGVAQYF; CDR3 DNA: TGCGCCAGCAGCTTGGGTTATGCCGGGACTAGCGGGGTGGCGCAGTATTTT
D gene: -; CDR3 length: 14; J gene: TRBJ2-7; V gene: TRBV28; CDR3 protein: CASSLRGGSYEQYF; CDR3 DNA: TGTGCCAGCAGTCTACGTGGGGGCTCCTACGAGCAGTACTTC
D gene: TRBD1; CDR3 length: 14; J gene: TRBJ1-3; V gene: TRBV5-4; CDR3 protein: CASSTGGAGNTIYF; CDR3 DNA: TGTGCCAGCAGCACAGGGGGGGCTGGAAACACCATATATTTT
D gene: TRBD1; CDR3 length: 15; J gene: TRBJ2-7; V gene: TRBV25-1; CDR3 protein: CASSDLGTAIHEQYF; CDR3 DNA: TGTGCCAGCAGTGACCTCGGGACAGCGATCCACGAGCAGTACTTC
D gene: -; CDR3 length: 14; J gene: TRBJ2-7; V gene: TRBV6-5; CDR3 protein: CASSYAGETYEQYF; CDR3 DNA: TGTGCCAGCAGTTACGCCGGGGAGACCTACGAGCAGTACTTC
D gene: -; CDR3 length: 11; J gene: TRBJ1-1; V gene: TRBV12-3/TRBV12-4; CDR3 protein: CASRVATAAFF; CDR3 DNA: TGTGCCAGCAGGGTGGCGACAGCAGCTTTCTTT
D gene: -; CDR3 length: 14; J gene: TRBJ1-5; V gene: TRBV3-1/TRBV3-2; CDR3 protein: CASSQGAGLQPQHF; CDR3 DNA: TGTGCCAGCAGCCAAGGTGCAGGGTTGCAGCCCCAGCATTTT
D gene: TRBD1; CDR3 length: 17; J gene: TRBJ2-2; V gene: TRBV5-1; CDR3 protein: CASSYGQGALHTGELFF; CDR3 DNA: TGCGCCAGCAGCTATGGACAGGGGGCTCTTCACACCGGGGAGCTGTTTTTT
D gene: TRBD1; CDR3 length: 14; J gene: TRBJ2-7; V gene: TRBV7-6; CDR3 protein: CASSWGGTAYEQYF; CDR3 DNA: TGTGCCAGCAGCTGGGGTGGGACAGCCTACGAGCAGTACTTC
D gene: -; CDR3 length: 15; J gene: TRBJ1-1; V gene: TRBV3-1/TRBV3-2; CDR3 protein: CASSPRGGVDTEAFF; CDR3 DNA: TGTGCCAGCAGCCCCCGGGGAGGGGTAGACACTGAAGCTTTCTTT
D gene: -; CDR3 length: 15; J gene: TRBJ1-4; V gene: TRBV6-1; CDR3 protein: CASSEAWGAGEKLFF; CDR3 DNA: TGTGCCAGCAGTGAAGCTTGGGGGGCAGGAGAAAAACTGTTTTTT
D gene: TRBD1; CDR3 length: 15; J gene: TRBJ1-5; V gene: TRBV18; CDR3 protein: CASSPGTGGNQPQHF; CDR3 DNA: TGTGCCAGCTCACCAGGGACAGGGGGGAATCAGCCCCAGCATTTT
D gene: -; CDR3 length: 13; J gene: TRBJ1-1; V gene: TRBV2; CDR3 protein: CASGGFKNTEAFF; CDR3 DNA: TGTGCCAGCGGCGGGTTCAAGAACACTGAAGCTTTCTTT
D gene: TRBD1; CDR3 length: 13; J gene: TRBJ2-1; V gene: TRBV9; CDR3 protein: CASEGQGYNEQFF; CDR3 DNA: TGTGCCAGCGAGGGACAGGGGTACAATGAGCAGTTCTTC
D gene: -; CDR3 length: 17; J gene: TRBJ2-3; V gene: TRBV4-1; CDR3 protein: CASSRLPQGTSTDTQYF; CDR3 DNA: TGCGCCAGCAGCCGACTTCCCCAGGGGACGTCGACAGATACGCAGTATTTT
D gene: -; CDR3 length: 13; J gene: TRBJ1-1; V gene: TRBV6-6; CDR3 protein: CASSYDGSTEAFF; CDR3 DNA: TGTGCCAGCAGTTACGACGGTTCCACTGAAGCTTTCTTT
D gene: TRBD1; CDR3 length: 15; J gene: TRBJ1-3; V gene: TRBV4-2; CDR3 protein: CASSQDRAGGNTIYF; CDR3 DNA: TGTGCCAGCAGCCAGGACAGGGCGGGTGGAAACACCATATATTTT
D gene: -; CDR3 length: 12; J gene: TRBJ2-2; V gene: TRBV2; CDR3 protein: CASSSRAGELFF; CDR3 DNA: TGTGCCAGCAGTAGTCGGGCCGGGGAGCTGTTTTTT
D gene: -; CDR3 length: 13; J gene: TRBJ2-7; V gene: TRBV7-2; CDR3 protein: CASSYWGIDEQYF; CDR3 DNA: TGTGCCAGCAGCTACTGGGGGATCGACGAGCAGTACTTC